This is a list of T cell receptor beta chains from one sample in a study of technical replicates of blood from a few donors. Clones were read by immunoSEQ multiplex PCR, and TCRdb kept only the in-frame ones, dropping some. The sample records over 70,000 clones, roughly 94% being singletons. Sequences were obtained from T cells isolated from PBMCs. These receptors came from a human donor in good health. Each CDR3 is given without its conserved first and last residue. Each record gives: clone size, J gene, V gene, D gene, CDR3 protein. D genes are given only for firm matches. Size is omitted from some rows. Given values are once, few, many or a class for expanded clones.

size: -; J: TRBJ1-2; V: TRBV29-1; D: TRBD1; CDR3: SVLTGVVLGYT
size: -; J: TRBJ1-1; V: TRBV21-1; D: -; CDR3: ASSSGVGQVYTEAF
size: -; J: TRBJ2-6; V: TRBV9; D: TRBD1; CDR3: ASSPTGGTGANVLT
size: -; J: TRBJ1-2; V: TRBV5-1; D: TRBD1; CDR3: ASSLVTGDNYGYT
size: -; J: TRBJ2-2; V: TRBV6-5; D: TRBD2; CDR3: ASNWRGDTGELF
size: -; J: TRBJ1-3; V: TRBV15; D: TRBD1; CDR3: ATSDMGQGFGNTIY
size: -; J: TRBJ1-1; V: TRBV5-1; D: -; CDR3: ASSLTGPLNTEAF
size: -; J: TRBJ2-7; V: TRBV7-8; D: TRBD1; CDR3: ASSFYGTGLWEQY
size: -; J: TRBJ1-1; V: TRBV9; D: -; CDR3: ASSGQGLEAF
size: -; J: TRBJ2-7; V: TRBV4-1; D: -; CDR3: ASSQGGVAYEQY
size: -; J: TRBJ1-1; V: TRBV5-4; D: -; CDR3: ASSRNKMNTEAF
size: -; J: TRBJ2-7; V: TRBV25-1; D: TRBD1; CDR3: ASTGQGAVYEQY
size: -; J: TRBJ2-1; V: TRBV6-5; D: -; CDR3: ASREELYDEQF
size: -; J: TRBJ1-1; V: TRBV9; D: -; CDR3: ASSVASGWNTEAF
size: -; J: TRBJ2-7; V: TRBV9; D: TRBD2; CDR3: ASSVNSGSPYEQY
size: -; J: TRBJ1-2; V: TRBV7-9; D: -; CDR3: ASSLSVGYT
size: -; J: TRBJ1-1; V: TRBV28; D: -; CDR3: ASSVDMNTEAF
size: -; J: TRBJ2-3; V: TRBV6-5; D: -; CDR3: ASTRTLRTDTQY
size: -; J: TRBJ1-2; V: TRBV6-4; D: TRBD1; CDR3: ASSDSPGTGYGYT
size: -; J: TRBJ1-1; V: TRBV30; D: -; CDR3: AWSLNTEAF
size: -; J: TRBJ2-7; V: TRBV2; D: -; CDR3: ARGGLSSYEQY
size: -; J: TRBJ2-1; V: TRBV7-6; D: TRBD1; CDR3: ASSLSGTGTSSEQF
size: -; J: TRBJ2-6; V: TRBV10-3; D: TRBD1; CDR3: AISLGTGGAGANVLT
size: -; J: TRBJ2-6; V: TRBV9; D: -; CDR3: ASRNRDSGANVLT
size: -; J: TRBJ2-7; V: TRBV6-4; D: TRBD2; CDR3: ASTMGGSSYEQY
size: once; J: TRBJ2-7; V: TRBV6-6; D: -; CDR3: ASSRAGLGDEQY
size: -; J: TRBJ2-6; V: TRBV7-2; D: TRBD1; CDR3: ASSFPRGQGAYGANVLT
size: -; J: TRBJ2-1; V: TRBV27; D: TRBD2; CDR3: ASRGLAGVKNEQF
size: -; J: TRBJ2-7; V: TRBV7-3; D: -; CDR3: ASSPTNSYEQY
size: -; J: TRBJ1-5; V: TRBV14; D: -; CDR3: ASSRQLFSNQPQH
size: -; J: TRBJ2-2; V: TRBV4-3; D: TRBD1; CDR3: ASSRTYPGQGIPGELF
size: -; J: TRBJ2-1; V: TRBV4-1; D: -; CDR3: ASSQDPLAILYEQF
size: -; J: TRBJ1-2; V: TRBV11-3; D: TRBD1; CDR3: ASSPRDRGLYGYT
size: -; J: TRBJ2-1; V: TRBV18; D: TRBD1; CDR3: ASSPAGGNEQF
size: -; J: TRBJ2-7; V: TRBV7-9; D: TRBD2; CDR3: ASSLWEGEQY
size: -; J: TRBJ2-2; V: TRBV19; D: TRBD2; CDR3: ASGLTSGSTGELF
size: -; J: TRBJ2-5; V: TRBV10-3; D: TRBD2; CDR3: AISEPGLAGEETQY
size: -; J: TRBJ1-4; V: TRBV25-1; D: TRBD1; CDR3: ASSNSGGAKEKLF
size: -; J: TRBJ1-1; V: TRBV6-5; D: -; CDR3: ASSSWAANTEAF
size: -; J: TRBJ2-6; V: TRBV9; D: -; CDR3: ASTGGQFSGANVLT
size: -; J: TRBJ2-2; V: TRBV6-6; D: -; CDR3: ASSLGTTYTGELF
size: -; J: TRBJ2-5; V: TRBV11-1; D: TRBD2; CDR3: ASSFNTGGLQETQY